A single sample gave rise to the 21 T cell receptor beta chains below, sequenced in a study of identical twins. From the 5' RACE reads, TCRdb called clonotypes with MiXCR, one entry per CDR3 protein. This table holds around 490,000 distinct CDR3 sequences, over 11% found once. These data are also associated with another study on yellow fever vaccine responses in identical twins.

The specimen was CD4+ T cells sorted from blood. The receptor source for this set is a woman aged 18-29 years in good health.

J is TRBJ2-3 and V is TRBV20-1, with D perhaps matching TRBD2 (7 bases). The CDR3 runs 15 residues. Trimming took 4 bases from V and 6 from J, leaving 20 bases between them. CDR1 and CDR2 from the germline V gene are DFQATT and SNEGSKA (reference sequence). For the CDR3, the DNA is TGCAGTGCTAACCCCTTCCGGGGGGCCGGGGATACGCAGTATTTT. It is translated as CSANPFRGAGDTQYF.

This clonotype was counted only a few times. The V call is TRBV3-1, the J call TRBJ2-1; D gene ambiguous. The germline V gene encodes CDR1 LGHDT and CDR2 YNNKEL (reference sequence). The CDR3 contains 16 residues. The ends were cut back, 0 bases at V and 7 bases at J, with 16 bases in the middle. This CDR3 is CASSQDALPHGNEQFF. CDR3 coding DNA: TGTGCCAGCAGCCAAGATGCATTACCCCACGGAAATGAGCAGTTCTTC.

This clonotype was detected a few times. CDR3 coding DNA: TGCGCCAGCAGCCAAGATCTAGGGGGCCTAGCGGGAGAGTCGGTCTTAGAGTACTTC. Translated: CASSQDLGGLAGESVLEYF. The J gene is TRBJ2-7, the V gene TRBV4-3, with TRBD2 matching 10 bases. Germline loops: CDR1 LGHNA, CDR2 YSLEER. The CDR3 runs to 19 residues. The junction had 22 bases not matched to a gene; V was cut back by 0 bases and J by 11 bases.

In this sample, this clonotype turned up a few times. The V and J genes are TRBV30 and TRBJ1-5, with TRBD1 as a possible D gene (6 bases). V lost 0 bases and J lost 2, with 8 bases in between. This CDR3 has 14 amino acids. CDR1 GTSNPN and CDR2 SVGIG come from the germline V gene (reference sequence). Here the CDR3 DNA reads TGTGCCTGGAGTGTACAGGGAGGCAATCAGCCCCAGCATTTT. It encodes CAWSVQGGNQPQHF.

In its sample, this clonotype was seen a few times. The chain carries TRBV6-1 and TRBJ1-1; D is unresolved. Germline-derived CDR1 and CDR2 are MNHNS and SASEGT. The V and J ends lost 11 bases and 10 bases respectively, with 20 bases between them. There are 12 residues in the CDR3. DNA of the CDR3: TGTGCCGTCGGTCAGAGAGCTATGGGAGCTTTCTTT. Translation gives CAVGQRAMGAFF.

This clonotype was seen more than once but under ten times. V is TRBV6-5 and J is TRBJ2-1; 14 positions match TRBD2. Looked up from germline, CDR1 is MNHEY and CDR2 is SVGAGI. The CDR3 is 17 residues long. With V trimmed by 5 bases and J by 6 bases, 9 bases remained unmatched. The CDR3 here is CASSTSRLAGGRNEQFF. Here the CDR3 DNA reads TGTGCCAGCAGTACCTCCCGACTAGCGGGGGGGCGCAATGAGCAGTTCTTC.

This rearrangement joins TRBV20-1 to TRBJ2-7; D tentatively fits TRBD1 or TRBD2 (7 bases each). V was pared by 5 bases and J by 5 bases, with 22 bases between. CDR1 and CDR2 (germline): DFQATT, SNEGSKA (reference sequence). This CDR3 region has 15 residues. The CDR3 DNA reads TGCAGTGCTCTCTTAAACAGGGGCGGGAGAAACGAGCAGTACTTC. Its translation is CSALLNRGGRNEQYF.

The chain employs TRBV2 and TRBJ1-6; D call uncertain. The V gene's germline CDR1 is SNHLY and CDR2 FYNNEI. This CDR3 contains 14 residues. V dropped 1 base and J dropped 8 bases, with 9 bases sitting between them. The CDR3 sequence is CASSEGSFDSPLHF. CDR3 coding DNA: TGTGCCAGCAGTGAAGGTTCCTTTGATTCACCCCTCCACTTT.

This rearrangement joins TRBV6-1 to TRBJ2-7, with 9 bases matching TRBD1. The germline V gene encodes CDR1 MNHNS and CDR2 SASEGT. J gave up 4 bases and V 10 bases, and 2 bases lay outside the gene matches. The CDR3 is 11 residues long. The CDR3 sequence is CATTGGYEQYF. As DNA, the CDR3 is TGTGCCACGACAGGGGGGTACGAGCAGTACTTC.

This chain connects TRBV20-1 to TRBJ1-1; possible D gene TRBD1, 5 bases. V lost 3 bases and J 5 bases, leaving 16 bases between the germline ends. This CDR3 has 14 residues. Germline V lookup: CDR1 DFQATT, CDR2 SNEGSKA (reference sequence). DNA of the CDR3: TGCAGTGCTAGGGTCCTCGGGGCCGCTACTGAAGCTTTCTTT. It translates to CSARVLGAATEAFF.

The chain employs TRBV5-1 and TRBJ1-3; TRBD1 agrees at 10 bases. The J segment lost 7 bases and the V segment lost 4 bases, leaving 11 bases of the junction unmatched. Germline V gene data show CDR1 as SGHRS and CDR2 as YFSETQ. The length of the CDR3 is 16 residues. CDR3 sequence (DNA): TGCGCCAGCAGCCTGACCCCGGGACAGGGGACCAACACCATATATTTT. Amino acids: CASSLTPGQGTNTIYF.

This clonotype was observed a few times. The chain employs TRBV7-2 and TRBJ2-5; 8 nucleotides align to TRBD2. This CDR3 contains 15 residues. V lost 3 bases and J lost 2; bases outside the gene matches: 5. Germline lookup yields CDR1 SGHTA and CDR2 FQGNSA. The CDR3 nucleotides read TGTGCCAGCAGCTTGACTAGCGAGCCGCAAGAGACCCAGTACTTC. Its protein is CASSLTSEPQETQYF.

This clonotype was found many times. The DNA of the CDR3 is TGCGCCAGCAGCCACGGACAGAACTATAGCAATCAGCCCCAGCATTTT. Translating gives CASSHGQNYSNQPQHF. The gene calls are TRBV10-2 and TRBJ1-5; TRBD1 is a possible D gene (6 bases). This CDR3 has 16 residues. Trimming cost V 6 bases and J 0 bases, with 15 bases left between them. Looked up from germline, CDR1 is WSHSY and CDR2 is SAAADI.

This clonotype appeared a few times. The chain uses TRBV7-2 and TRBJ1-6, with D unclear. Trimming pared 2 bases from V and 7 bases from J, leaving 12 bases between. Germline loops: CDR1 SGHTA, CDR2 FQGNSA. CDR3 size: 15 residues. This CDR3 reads CASSLQPGGNSPLHF. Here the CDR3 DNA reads TGTGCCAGCAGCTTACAACCGGGTGGCAATTCACCCCTCCACTTT.

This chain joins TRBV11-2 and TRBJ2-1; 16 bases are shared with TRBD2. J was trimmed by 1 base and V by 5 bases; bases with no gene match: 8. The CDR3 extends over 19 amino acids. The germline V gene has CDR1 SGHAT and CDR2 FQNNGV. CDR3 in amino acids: CASSPGLAGGGRSYNEQFF. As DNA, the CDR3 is TGTGCCAGCAGCCCGGGACTAGCGGGAGGGGGTAGGTCCTACAATGAGCAGTTCTTC.

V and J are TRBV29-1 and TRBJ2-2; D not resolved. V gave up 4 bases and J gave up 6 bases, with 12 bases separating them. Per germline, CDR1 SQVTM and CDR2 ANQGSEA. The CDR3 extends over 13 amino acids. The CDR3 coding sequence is TGCAGCGTTGGCCTGTCACCGGCCGGGGAGCTGTTTTTT. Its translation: CSVGLSPAGELFF.

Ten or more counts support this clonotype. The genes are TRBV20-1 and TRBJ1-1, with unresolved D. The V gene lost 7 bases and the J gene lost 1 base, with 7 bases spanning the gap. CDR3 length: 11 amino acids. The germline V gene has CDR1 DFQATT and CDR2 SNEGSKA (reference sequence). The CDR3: CSVKGNTEAFF. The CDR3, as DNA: TGCAGTGTAAAAGGGAACACTGAAGCTTTCTTT.

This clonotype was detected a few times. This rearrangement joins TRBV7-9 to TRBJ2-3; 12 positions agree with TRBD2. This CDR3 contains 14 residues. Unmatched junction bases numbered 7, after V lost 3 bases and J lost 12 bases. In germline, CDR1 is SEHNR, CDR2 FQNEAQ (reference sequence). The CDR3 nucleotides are TGTGCCAGCAGCTTGCCTCTAGCGGGGGGGAGCCAGTATTTT. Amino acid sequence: CASSLPLAGGSQYF. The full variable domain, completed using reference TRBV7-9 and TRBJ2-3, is DTGVSQNPRHKITKRGQNVTFRCDPISEHNRLYWYRQTLGQGPEFLTYFQNEAQLEKSRLLSDRFSAERPKGSFSTLEIQRTEQGDSAMYLCASSLPLAGGSQYFGPGTRLTVL.

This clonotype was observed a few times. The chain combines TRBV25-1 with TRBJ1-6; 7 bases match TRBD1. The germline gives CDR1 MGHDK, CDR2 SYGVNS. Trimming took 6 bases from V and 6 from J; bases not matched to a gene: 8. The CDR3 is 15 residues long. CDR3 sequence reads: CASRPSGTVNSPLHF. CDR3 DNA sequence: TGTGCCAGCAGACCCTCCGGGACAGTTAATTCACCCCTCCACTTT.

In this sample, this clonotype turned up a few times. The CDR3 loop reads CSAPRPGLAQETQYF. The CDR3, as DNA: TGCAGTGCCCCACGGCCGGGACTAGCCCAAGAGACCCAGTACTTC. This sequence joins TRBV20-1 and TRBJ2-5; 9 bases match TRBD2. Trimming at V came to 6 bases and at J to 1 base, leaving 9 bases not matched to a gene. CDR1 is DFQATT and CDR2 is SNEGSKA in the germline V gene (reference sequence). This CDR3 contains 15 residues.

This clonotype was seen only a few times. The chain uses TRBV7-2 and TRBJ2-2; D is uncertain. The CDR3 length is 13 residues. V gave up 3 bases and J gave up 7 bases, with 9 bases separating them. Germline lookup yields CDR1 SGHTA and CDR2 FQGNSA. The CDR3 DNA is TGTGCCAGCAGCTTGAGTATTGGCGGGGAGCTGTTTTTT. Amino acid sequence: CASSLSIGGELFF.